Below, 14 T cell receptor beta chains from the same sample are listed, as sequenced in a study of CD8 T cells in ankylosing spondylitis. Whole-study results and caveats: Fewer than ten highly homologous variants made up a TCR beta motif that seemed to typify ankylosing spondylitis blood.

TCRdb fed the 5' RACE reads into MiXCR, producing one record per CDR3 protein. The sample includes around 390,000 distinct CDR3 sequences, 20% to 25% of them seen just once. The antigens for these receptors are not known. The sample taken for sequencing was blood, either unsorted or a sorted T cell fraction (not recorded which). These receptors originate from a male donor with ankylosing spondylitis.

The chain uses TRBV11-2 and TRBJ2-1, with D possibly matching TRBD2 (6 bases). The CDR3 loop spans 21 amino acids. Trimming left V 4 bases short and J 0 bases short, with 28 bases between. Looked up from germline, CDR1 is SGHAT and CDR2 is FQNNGV. The CDR3: CASSWPTGDGPWGSSYNEQFF. The DNA of the CDR3 is TGTGCCAGCAGCTGGCCCACGGGGGACGGCCCTTGGGGGAGCTCCTACAATGAGCAGTTCTTC. Full variable domain (missing parts from reference TRBV11-2 and TRBJ2-1): EAGVAQSPRYKIIEKRQSVAFWCNPISGHATLYWYQQILGQGPKLLIQFQNNGVVDDSQLPKDRFSAERLKGVDSTLKIQPAKLEDSAVYLCASSWPTGDGPWGSSYNEQFFGPGTRLTVL.

A few counts support this clonotype. The chain uses TRBV20-1 and TRBJ2-7; maybe TRBD2 (6 bases). The V end was cut by 0 bases, the J end by 3 bases, with 21 bases between. This CDR3 is 17 amino acids long. Germline-derived CDR1 and CDR2 are DFQATT and SNEGSKA (reference sequence). CDR3 loop: CSARDPSGRGNYYEQYF. In DNA, the CDR3 is TGCAGTGCTAGAGATCCCTCGGGCCGGGGGAACTACTACGAGCAGTACTTC.

This clonotype has only a few counts. The CDR3 here is CASRDSGSYEQFF. The CDR3 coding sequence is TGTGCCAGCAGGGATAGCGGGAGCTATGAGCAGTTCTTC. The V call is TRBV2, the J call TRBJ2-1, with TRBD2 identical over 9 bases. CDR1 is SNHLY, CDR2 FYNNEI, per germline. The CDR3 sequence is 13 residues long. V shed 6 bases, J shed 8 bases, and the junction held 5 bases outside the gene matches.

The genes are TRBV2 and TRBJ2-5; 13 bases map to TRBD2. This CDR3 has 17 amino acids. The J segment lost 0 bases and the V segment lost 5 bases, leaving 6 bases of the junction unmatched. CDR1 SNHLY and CDR2 FYNNEI come from the germline V gene. The CDR3 coding sequence is TGTGCCAGCAGTCTCGGACTAGCGGGAGTTAACCAAGAGACCCAGTACTTC. Amino acids: CASSLGLAGVNQETQYF.

V is TRBV27 and J is TRBJ2-5; D gene unclear. Germline V gene lookup returns CDR1 MNHEY and CDR2 SMNVEV (reference sequence). V was clipped by 3 bases and J by 5 bases, with 13 bases between them. CDR3 size: 14 residues. The CDR3 region has the DNA TGTGCCAGCAGTTTTAGTGGACGCCCGGAGACCCAGTACTTC. This codes for CASSFSGRPETQYF.

The chain is built from TRBV11-1 and TRBJ2-3, with a tentative D call TRBD2 (5 bases). Per germline, CDR1 SGHAT and CDR2 FQDESV (reference sequence). Trimming stripped 5 bases from V and 0 bases from J, with 15 bases between. This CDR3 is built from 16 residues. CDR3 residues: CASSIPTSGSTDTQYF. The CDR3 nucleotides are TGTGCCAGCAGCATACCCACAAGCGGAAGCACAGATACGCAGTATTTT.

This clonotype has just a few counts. This sequence joins TRBV25-1 and TRBJ2-5, with D maybe TRBD2 (6 bases). The V gene's germline CDR1 is MGHDK and CDR2 SYGVNS. The CDR3 has 17 amino acids. V lost 1 base to trimming and J lost 4 bases, with 19 bases between them. CDR3 nucleotide sequence: TGTGCCAGCAGTGAATTAGGCCGGGGGAGGAATGGAGAGACCCAGTACTTC. As protein: CASSELGRGRNGETQYF.

In its sample, this clonotype was seen a few times. The rearrangement joins TRBV7-9 to TRBJ2-5; 7 nucleotides agree with TRBD1. The CDR3 is made up of 15 amino acids. From germline, CDR1 is SEHNR and CDR2 FQNEAQ (reference sequence). Trimming took 5 bases from V and 4 from J; bases not matched to a gene: 10. In DNA, the CDR3 is TGTGCCAGCAGCCACAGGGGAACCCTTCCAGAGACCCAGTACTTC. As protein: CASSHRGTLPETQYF.

On this clonotype itself: A much larger clone lies one base from this, so it may be a read error. The rearrangement uses TRBV12-3 or TRBV12-4 and TRBJ2-7; 7 bases agree with TRBD1. The CDR3 is made up of 14 amino acids. CDR3 DNA sequence: TGTGACAGCAGTTACCGGGACAGATACTACGAGCAGTACTTC. This gives the protein CDSSYRDRYYEQYF.

The sample holds many counts of this clonotype. The chain is built from TRBV29-1 and TRBJ2-5, with 9 bases matching TRBD1. Germline loops: CDR1 SQVTM, CDR2 ANQGSEA. Losses at the gene ends were 3 bases for V and 5 bases for J; bases not matched to a gene: 7. The CDR3 has 14 residues. The CDR3 DNA reads as TGCAGCGTTGACCCGGGACAGGGTATCGAGACCCAGTACTTC. The encoded protein is CSVDPGQGIETQYF.

V gene TRBV30 combines with J gene TRBJ2-3; 7 positions match TRBD2. This CDR3 has 15 amino acids. The trim removed 2 bases at V and 1 base at J, leaving 6 bases unmatched. Germline assignment: CDR1 GTSNPN and CDR2 SVGIG (reference sequence). The CDR3 here is CAWSFAGEGTDTQYF. CDR3 bases: TGTGCCTGGAGTTTTGCGGGAGAGGGCACAGATACGCAGTATTTT.

This clonotype was recorded at least ten times. The chain has TRBV7-8 and TRBJ1-4; no definite D call. Germline V lookup: CDR1 SGHVS, CDR2 FQNEAQ. V lost 2 bases to trimming and J lost 6 bases, with 1 base between them. This CDR3 comprises 11 residues. CDR3 amino acids: CASSLYEKLFF. Here the CDR3 DNA reads TGTGCCAGCAGCTTATATGAAAAACTGTTTTTT.

This chain joins TRBV6-5 and TRBJ1-6; tentative D call: TRBD1 (5 bases). This CDR3 is built from 15 residues. Trimming removed 2 bases from V and 6 bases from J, with 11 bases in between. Germline loops: CDR1 MNHEY, CDR2 SVGAGI. CDR3 nucleotide sequence: TGTGCCAGCAGTTACGGGGCAGGGTTTAATTCACCCCTCCACTTT. Encoded protein: CASSYGAGFNSPLHF.

This clonotype has only a few counts. The rearrangement uses TRBV5-1 and TRBJ1-1, with TRBD1 matching over 9 bases. This CDR3 spans 16 amino acids. Germline V lookup: CDR1 SGHRS, CDR2 YFSETQ. The V and J ends lost 4 bases and 3 bases, in that order; junction bases with no gene match: 10. The CDR3 nucleotides are TGCGCCAGCAGCCCGAGGACAGGGGCCGGTGACACTGAAGCTTTCTTT. Translating gives CASSPRTGAGDTEAFF.